Listed here are 13 T cell receptor beta chains from one sample, sequenced in a study of post-analysis software for immune sequencing data. Carried by the TCR beta cDNA libraries were unique molecular identifiers. In TCRdb, the PCR reads were re-called with MiXCR into one record per CDR3 protein. The table records 750,000 to 950,000 distinct CDR3 sequences, approximately 50% of them present only once. Overall study findings and caveats: Included in a set of roughly five TRBV segments more frequent in patients than controls were TRBV5-6, TRBV5-1 and TRBV20-1.

These TCRs are of unknown antigen specificity. Specimen: blood. The receptors shown here come from a girl aged 10 to 17 with multiple sclerosis.

The gene calls are TRBV29-1 and TRBJ1-2, with D perhaps matching TRBD1 (6 bases). Germline V gives CDR1 SQVTM, CDR2 ANQGSEA. The germline V and J ends were trimmed by 3 bases and 8 bases, with 22 bases remaining between them. The length of the CDR3 is 15 residues. CDR3 residues: CSVDKFALGAHGYTF. The DNA for the CDR3 is TGCAGCGTTGATAAATTTGCTTTGGGGGCTCACGGCTACACCTTC.

The chain is built from TRBV9 and TRBJ2-3; D perhaps matches TRBD1 (6 bases). V lost 3 bases to trimming and J lost 5 bases, with 13 bases between them. There are 14 residues in the CDR3. Germline assignment: CDR1 SGDLS and CDR2 YYNGEE. The CDR3 sequence: CASSDSGVGDTQYF. CDR3 in DNA: TGTGCCAGCAGCGACTCAGGGGTTGGAGATACGCAGTATTTT.

This clonotype turned up a few times. The gene calls are TRBV5-1 and TRBJ2-3, with a possible D match to TRBD2 (6 bases). The germline V gene has CDR1 SGHRS and CDR2 YFSETQ. V was clipped by 0 bases and J by 2 bases, with 10 bases between them. There are 15 residues in the CDR3. The CDR3 coding sequence is TGCGCCAGCAGCTTGGATGGCGGGAACACAGATACGCAGTATTTT. Protein: CASSLDGGNTDTQYF.

This chain links TRBV28 with TRBJ1-6, with D possibly matching TRBD1 (6 bases). V gave up 7 bases and J gave up 10 bases, with 17 bases separating them. This CDR3 is built from 14 residues. In germline, CDR1 is MDHEN, CDR2 SYDVKM. The CDR3 spells CASIQVQGGSPLHF. CDR3 DNA sequence: TGTGCCAGCATCCAGGTACAGGGAGGATCACCCCTCCACTTT.

This chain joins TRBV4-1 and TRBJ2-1, with 12 bases lining up with TRBD2. Per germline, CDR1 MGHRA and CDR2 YSYEKL. V lost 4 bases and J lost 14; bases outside the gene matches: 12. The CDR3 is 15 amino acids. Here the CDR3 reads CASSPRTSGVQSEFF. As DNA, the CDR3 is TGCGCCAGCAGCCCCCGGACTAGCGGGGTTCAATCGGAGTTCTTC.

This chain links TRBV29-1 with TRBJ2-3; 7 bases line up with TRBD1. Germline CDR1 SQVTM, CDR2 ANQGSEA. V gave up 6 bases and J gave up 7 bases; unmatched junction bases: 7. This CDR3 is built from 12 residues. CDR3 region: CSVIRTGNTQYF. The CDR3 bases are TGCAGCGTCATTAGGACAGGTAATACGCAGTATTTT.

The chain joins TRBV12-3 or TRBV12-4 to TRBJ2-7; 11 bases match TRBD1. The CDR3 consists of 15 residues. Trimming cost V 6 bases and J 4 bases; bases outside gene matches: 8. CDR3 sequence: CASRPGQGEGYEQYF. As DNA, the CDR3 is TGTGCCAGCAGACCGGGACAGGGGGAAGGGTACGAGCAGTACTTC.

The CDR3 DNA reads TGTGCCACCAGCAGAGATATGGGGTACCAAGAGACCCAGTACTTC. Translating it yields CATSRDMGYQETQYF. The gene calls are TRBV15 and TRBJ2-5, with unresolved D. CDR3 length: 15 residues. Deletions cut 0 bases from V and 0 bases from J, with 8 bases between. The germline gives CDR1 LNHNV, CDR2 YYDKDF (reference sequence).

The V and J genes are TRBV6-1 and TRBJ1-1; 7 nucleotides align to TRBD1. CDR1 and CDR2 from the germline V gene are MNHNS and SASEGT. The CDR3 spans 13 residues. V gave up 2 bases and J gave up 4 bases; unmatched junction bases: 1. Written as DNA, the CDR3 is TGTGCCAGCAGTGAAAGGGGGCCCACTGAAGCTTTCTTT. The encoded protein is CASSERGPTEAFF.

This chain uses TRBV29-1 with TRBJ1-5; no definite D call. Deletions cut 4 bases from V and 3 bases from J, with 7 bases between. CDR1 and CDR2 (germline): SQVTM, ANQGSEA. This CDR3 comprises 12 residues. CDR3 residues: CSVGQYNQPQHF. In DNA form, the CDR3 reads TGCAGCGTTGGGCAGTACAATCAGCCCCAGCATTTT.

The rearrangement links TRBV7-9 to TRBJ2-4; D possibly matches TRBD1 or TRBD2 (5 bases each). The CDR3 is 16 residues long. Trimming took 2 bases from V and 0 from J, leaving 11 bases between them. The germline gives CDR1 SEHNR, CDR2 FQNEAQ (reference sequence). The CDR3 DNA sequence: TGTGCCAGCAGCTTATCCACAGGACTAGCCAAAAACATTCAGTACTTC. Encoded protein: CASSLSTGLAKNIQYF.

The chain links TRBV6-2 or TRBV6-3 to TRBJ2-1; maybe TRBD2 (6 bases). Trimming took 4 bases from V and 0 from J, leaving 19 bases between them. Germline V lookup: CDR1 MNHEY, CDR2 SVGEGT. This CDR3 is 18 amino acids long. The CDR3 here is CASSLIGGLRTSYNEQFF. The CDR3 nucleotides read TGTGCCAGCAGTTTAATCGGAGGGCTGAGGACCTCCTACAATGAGCAGTTCTTC.

In regard to this clonotype: The junction departs from the called germline gene at one end, perhaps through a read error. The V call is TRBV10-3, the J call TRBJ1-6, with 9 bases matching TRBD1. Germline V CDR1 and CDR2: ENHRY, SYGVKD. The CDR3 totals 13 residues. Written as DNA, the CDR3 is TGTGCCATCGCTGACAGGGGGAATTCACCCCCCCACTTT. This gives the protein CAIADRGNSPPHF.